This T cell receptor (beta chain) stems from a study of CD8+ T cells in alopecia areata. Points from the study as a whole: The study found TCR sharing across patients less clear than in mice, possibly for HLA reasons. When scalp samples are sequenced, resident alphabeta T cells of normal skin are also captured. Lesional scalp displayed greater clonality than normal scalp, most notably in alopecia totalis/universalis.

Notes on this clone: Its target is unknown.

The authors extracted RNA and reverse transcribed it into cDNA as the sequencing template. Produced via immunoSEQ multiplex PCR; TCRdb's table is partial and in-frame only. The sample consists of 150,000 or so clones, about 60% of them appearing once. Germline V gene lookup returns CDR1 SQVTM and CDR2 ANQGSEA. The CDR3 spans 15 residues. V was pared by 0 bases and J by 3 bases, with 14 bases between. The sequence derives from a human donor in good health. The V and J genes are TRBV29-1 and TRBJ1-1, with unresolved D. What was sequenced was CD4+ T cells sorted from blood. CDR3 nucleotide sequence: TGCAGCGTTGAAGAGGTAGGAAGAGGGTACACTGAAGCTTTCTTT. Amino acids: CSVEEVGRGYTEAFF. Full variable domain (rest looked up from reference TRBV29-1 and TRBJ1-1): SAVISQKPSRDICQRGTSLTIQCQVDSQVTMMFWYRQQPGQSLTLIATANQGSEATYESGFVIDKFPISRPNLTFSTLTVSNMSPEDSSIYLCSVEEVGRGYTEAFFGQGTRLTVV.